This is a list of T cell receptor beta chains from one sample in a study of blood T cell repertoires in COVID-19. TCRdb's table, derived via immunoSEQ multiplex PCR, lists solely in-frame clones and lacks some. The sample contains 50,000 to 65,000 clones, 80% to 90% of which appear only once. Input material: peripheral blood. The receptor set was obtained from a woman between 55 and 75 years old with acute or convalescent COVID-19. Each CDR3 is given with its conserved first and last residue. The order of the fields is CDR3 protein, CDR3 DNA, V gene, clone size, J gene, D gene. The D gene is left open where the match is weak. Some rows have no size entry. The others give once, few or many, or a class for an expanded clone.

CATSRELTGVGPQHF TGTGCCACCAGCAGAGAACTAACAGGGGTCGGGCCCCAGCATTTT TRBV15 NA TRBJ1-5 TRBD1
CASTDLPSGYNEQFF TGTGCCAGTACCGACCTACCCAGCGGGTACAATGAGCAGTTCTTC TRBV19 NA TRBJ2-1 NA
CASSETGSRNSGANVLTF TGTGCCAGCAGTGAAACAGGGAGCCGTAACTCTGGGGCCAACGTCCTGACTTTC TRBV25-1 NA TRBJ2-6 NA
CASSFPGVYGYTF TGTGCCAGCAGCTTCCCCGGGGTCTATGGCTACACCTTC TRBV5-4 once TRBJ1-2 NA
CAWSVVGGLGEKLFF TGTGCCTGGAGTGTTGTGGGGGGGCTTGGAGAAAAACTGTTTTTT TRBV30 NA TRBJ1-4 NA
CASSLIQGSFYEQYF TGTGCCAGCAGTTTGATACAGGGCAGCTTCTACGAGCAGTACTTC TRBV27 NA TRBJ2-7 NA
CASSEFGGGETQYF TGTGCCAGCAGTGAATTCGGAGGAGGCGAGACCCAGTACTTC TRBV25-1 NA TRBJ2-5 NA
CASSLYDRGSPQYF TGTGCCAGCAGCTTATACGACAGGGGAAGCCCACAGTACTTC TRBV7-3 NA TRBJ2-7 TRBD1
CASSTGTSSDTQYF TGCGCCAGCAGTACCGGGACTAGCTCGGATACGCAGTATTTT TRBV5-1 NA TRBJ2-3 TRBD2
CASITTGDTRNTQYF TGTGCCAGCATTACCACAGGGGACACACGAAATACGCAGTATTTT TRBV27 NA TRBJ2-3 TRBD1
CASSFNRDGYTF TGTGCCAGCAGCTTTAACAGGGACGGCTACACCTTC TRBV9 NA TRBJ1-2 NA
CASSSGGANEAFF TGTGCCAGCAGCTCGGGGGGGGCGAATGAAGCTTTCTTT TRBV11-3 NA TRBJ1-1 NA
CASSYPTGFHEQYF TGTGCCAGCAGTTACCCGACAGGGTTCCACGAGCAGTACTTC TRBV6-6 few TRBJ2-7 TRBD1
CASMSEQYNSPLHF TGTGCCAGTATGTCTGAACAGTATAATTCACCCCTCCACTTT TRBV19 few TRBJ1-6 NA
CASSKQATNEKLFF TGTGCCAGCAGTAAACAGGCAACTAATGAAAAACTGTTTTTT TRBV2 few TRBJ1-4 NA
CASSTDDRGLNSPLHF TGTGCCAGTAGTACAGATGACAGGGGCCTAAATTCACCCCTCCACTTT TRBV19 NA TRBJ1-6 TRBD1
CAWRKVLVGTDTQYF TGTGCCTGGAGGAAAGTCCTAGTGGGCACAGATACGCAGTATTTT TRBV30 NA TRBJ2-3 NA
CASSEPSGRVEQFF TGTGCCAGCAGTGAGCCTAGCGGGAGGGTTGAGCAGTTCTTC TRBV2 NA TRBJ2-1 TRBD2
CASSLAPGRNTEAFF TGCGCCAGCAGCTTGGCCCCAGGTAGGAACACTGAAGCTTTCTTT TRBV5-1 NA TRBJ1-1 NA
CASSNPQGYRTDTQYF TGTGCCAGCAGTAACCCCCAGGGGTATAGGACAGATACGCAGTATTTT TRBV28 NA TRBJ2-3 NA
CASSRNRGSADEQYF TGTGCCAGCTCACGAAACAGGGGGTCAGCCGACGAGCAGTACTTC TRBV18 NA TRBJ2-7 TRBD1
CASSYTGGDSPLHF TGTGCCAGCAGTTATACAGGGGGCGATTCACCCCTCCACTTT TRBV7-9 NA TRBJ1-6 TRBD1
CASSYRRSTDTQYF TGTGCCAGCAGTTACCGTAGAAGCACAGATACGCAGTATTTT TRBV6-6 NA TRBJ2-3 NA
CASRLRDRGFGELFF TGTGCCAGCAGACTCCGGGACAGGGGATTCGGGGAGCTGTTTTTT TRBV7-9 NA TRBJ2-2 TRBD1
CASTPRTEGGNTIYF TGTGCCAGCACCCCTCGGACAGAGGGGGGAAACACCATATATTTT TRBV6-5 NA TRBJ1-3 NA
CASTNRQGYGYTF TGTGCCAGCACTAACAGGCAAGGCTATGGCTACACCTTC TRBV28 once TRBJ1-2 NA
CASSLSRGQSGYTF TGTGCCAGCAGTTTATCAAGGGGGCAAAGTGGCTACACCTTC TRBV27 few TRBJ1-2 TRBD1
CASSLGNSGQGNTIYF TGTGCCAGCAGCTTAGGGAATTCAGGGCAAGGGAACACCATATATTTT TRBV7-9 few TRBJ1-3 NA
CASSLAPGTLTDTQYF TGTGCCAGCAGTCTCGCCCCCGGGACTCTCACAGATACGCAGTATTTT TRBV11-2 NA TRBJ2-3 NA
CANRGQSDTEAFF TGTGCCAACCGCGGCCAAAGCGACACTGAAGCTTTCTTT TRBV28 NA TRBJ1-1 NA
CAWIYGGYGYTF TGTGCCTGGATCTATGGGGGGTATGGCTACACCTTC TRBV30 NA TRBJ1-2 NA
CASSYSSLGHSGNTIYF TGTGCCAGCAGTTATTCTTCGCTGGGGCACTCTGGAAACACCATATATTTT TRBV6-2/TRBV6-3 NA TRBJ1-3 NA
CASSSFPTGNYGYTF TGTGCCAGCAGTTCTTTTCCGACAGGGAACTATGGCTACACCTTC TRBV11-1 medium-sized TRBJ1-2 TRBD1
CASSRQGEATYEQYF TGTGCCAGCAGCAGACAGGGGGAGGCCACCTACGAGCAGTACTTC TRBV9 NA TRBJ2-7 TRBD1
CASRPAGGPYEQYF TGCGCCAGCAGGCCAGCGGGAGGTCCCTACGAGCAGTACTTC TRBV5-1 NA TRBJ2-7 TRBD2
CASSLDRGNQPQHF TGTGCCAGCAGCTTAGATCGGGGGAATCAGCCCCAGCATTTT TRBV11-2 few TRBJ1-5 NA
CASSLSAGGGNTIYF TGTGCCAGCAGCTTATCGGCCGGGGGAGGGAACACCATATATTTT TRBV7-8 NA TRBJ1-3 NA
CASRPRDRGGSGDF TGTGCCAGCAGACCCCGGGACAGGGGGGGATCTGGGGATTTT TRBV6-5 once TRBJ1-3 TRBD1
CASNPTGSQPQHF TGTGCCAGCAACCCGACAGGGAGTCAGCCCCAGCATTTT TRBV6-2/TRBV6-3 once TRBJ1-5 TRBD1
CASSGISGGVQETQYF TGTGCCAGCAGCGGAATTAGCGGGGGAGTCCAAGAGACCCAGTACTTC TRBV9 NA TRBJ2-5 TRBD2
CASRAQAGPTGELFF TGTGCCAGCAGAGCCCAAGCGGGACCAACCGGGGAGCTGTTTTTT TRBV7-2 NA TRBJ2-2 TRBD2
CASSHIPGQESYEQYF TGTGCCAGCAGCCATATACCGGGACAGGAGAGCTACGAGCAGTACTTC TRBV3-1/TRBV3-2 medium-sized TRBJ2-7 TRBD1
CASTPSSDLGSPLHF TGTGCCAGCACCCCTTCCTCTGACTTAGGTTCACCCCTCCACTTT TRBV5-4 NA TRBJ1-6 NA
CASSLVTENTEAFF TGTGCCAGCAGCTTAGTGACAGAGAACACTGAAGCTTTCTTT TRBV11-2 few TRBJ1-1 NA
CASSLGQGSTDTQYF TGTGCCAGCAGCTTAGGACAGGGGAGCACAGATACGCAGTATTTT TRBV5-6 NA TRBJ2-3 TRBD1
CASSEARGGYGYTF TGTGCCAGCAGTGAAGCCCGGGGAGGCTATGGCTACACCTTC TRBV6-1 NA TRBJ1-2 NA
CASSLFGRGEAFF TGTGCCAGCAGTTTATTTGGGCGTGGTGAAGCTTTCTTT TRBV27 NA TRBJ1-1 NA
CASSPVGGGADEQFF TGCGCCAGCAGCCCCGTAGGCGGGGGGGCGGATGAGCAGTTCTTC TRBV5-1 NA TRBJ2-1 TRBD2
CASSSPPFYEQYF TGTGCCAGCAGTTCCCCCCCCTTTTACGAGCAGTACTTC TRBV6-2/TRBV6-3 NA TRBJ2-7 NA
CASSPGLAGYEQYF TGTGCCAGCAGCCCCGGACTAGCGGGGTACGAGCAGTACTTC TRBV3-1/TRBV3-2 few TRBJ2-7 TRBD2
CASSELTSGTQYF TGCGCCAGCAGTGAGTTGACTAGCGGGACGCAGTACTTC TRBV10-1 NA TRBJ2-7 TRBD2
CASSPTPGVIGNTIYF TGTGCCAGCAGCCCGACCCCAGGGGTGATCGGAAACACCATATATTTT TRBV7-2 NA TRBJ1-3 NA
CASRDREVREQYF TGTGCCAGCCGGGACAGGGAGGTACGCGAGCAGTACTTC TRBV7-2 few TRBJ2-7 TRBD1
CATSAVQGAGAGAGTQYF TGTGCCACCAGTGCCGTACAGGGGGCGGGAGCGGGGGCAGGTACGCAGTATTTT TRBV24-1 once TRBJ2-3 NA
CATSVLAGHTDTQYF TGTGCCACCAGTGTTCTAGCGGGTCACACAGATACGCAGTATTTT TRBV24-1 NA TRBJ2-3 TRBD2